The next 12 T cell receptor beta chains were all read from a single sample in a study of T cells in Graves' hyperthyroidism and ophthalmopathy. It was RNA transcripts that yielded the amplified TCR beta CDR3 regions. RT-PCR in the first round (using the HTBI primer set) targeted the TCR CDR3. TCRdb re-called the multiplex PCR reads with MiXCR, one entry per CDR3 protein. This table has 400,000 to 500,000 distinct CDR3 sequences, roughly 14% appearing once. Sequences were obtained from blood. Source of these receptors: a young man with Graves' ophthalmopathy.

Many counts were recorded for this clonotype. This chain connects TRBV24-1 to TRBJ1-5, with D possibly TRBD1 on 6 matching bases. This CDR3 contains 16 residues. Trimming shortened V by 4 bases and J by 0 bases, and 12 bases separated the two germline ends. The germline V gene has CDR1 KGHDR and CDR2 SFDVKD. CDR3 sequence: CATSEGGGLSNQPQHF. CDR3 sequence (DNA): TGTGCCACCAGTGAAGGTGGGGGGCTTAGCAATCAGCCCCAGCATTTT.

This clonotype was detected ten times or more. The rearrangement uses TRBV7-9 and TRBJ1-1; unclear D gene. Per the germline V gene, CDR1 is SEHNR and CDR2 is FQNEAQ (reference sequence). V was cut by 1 base and J by 4 bases, with 16 bases left in between. The CDR3 covers 16 residues. The CDR3 nucleotides read TGTGCCAGCAGCTTAGGGACGTGGGGAGGGAGCACTGAAGCTTTCTTT. Residues: CASSLGTWGGSTEAFF.

This clonotype has a count of ten or more. The chain has TRBV10-3 and TRBJ2-3; 12 bases map to TRBD2. The ends lost 6 bases at V and 4 bases at J; junction bases unmatched: 8. This CDR3 region has 16 residues. Germline CDR1 is ENHRY and CDR2 is SYGVKD. This CDR3 reads CAIRRLAGVSPDTQYF. In DNA form, the CDR3 reads TGTGCCATCAGAAGACTAGCGGGGGTTAGTCCAGATACGCAGTATTTT.

This clonotype occurred a few times. The chain carries TRBV9 and TRBJ2-2; D is perhaps TRBD2 (6 bases). The CDR3 consists of 15 residues. Germline CDR1 reads SGDLS; CDR2 reads YYNGEE. The V and J ends lost 3 bases and 4 bases respectively, with 13 bases between them. CDR3 sequence (DNA): TGTGCCAGCAGCGAGGGATTAGCGGCCACCGGGGAGCTGTTTTTT. It yields the protein CASSEGLAATGELFF.

This chain connects TRBV12-3 or TRBV12-4 to TRBJ1-6, with TRBD1 as a possible D gene (6 bases). Trimming pared 4 bases from V and 10 bases from J, leaving 17 bases between. The CDR3 loop spans 15 amino acids. The CDR3 nucleotides read TGTGCCAGCAGTTCCCCGGGGGGCCTCGGGTCACCCCTCCACTTT. It translates to CASSSPGGLGSPLHF.

As to this clonotype: Since a much larger clone is just one base distant, this may be a read error. This chain's CDR3 is CARSLVGLATNEQYF. DNA of the CDR3: TGTGCCCGCAGCTTAGTCGGACTAGCCACAAACGAGCAGTACTTC. V usage is TRBV7-9 and J usage is TRBJ2-7; 8 positions agree with TRBD2. CDR3 length: 15 amino acids. Per germline, CDR1 SEHNR and CDR2 FQNEAQ (reference sequence).

This clonotype was seen at least ten times. The V gene is TRBV2, the J gene TRBJ2-6; D not certain. The CDR3 totals 18 residues. From germline, CDR1 is SNHLY and CDR2 FYNNEI. Trimming pared 2 bases from V and 2 bases from J, leaving 16 bases between. CDR3 in amino acids: CASSESDYWTPGANVLTF. DNA of the CDR3: TGTGCCAGCAGTGAATCCGATTACTGGACCCCTGGGGCCAACGTCCTGACTTTC.

This clonotype was recorded at least ten times. The V call is TRBV10-1, the J call TRBJ2-7; weak D call: TRBD1 (5 bases). In germline, CDR1 is WNHNN, CDR2 SYGVQD (reference sequence). V lost 4 bases and J 0 bases, leaving 10 bases between the germline ends. This CDR3 comprises 14 residues. The CDR3 region is CASSASRASYEQYF. The CDR3 DNA reads as TGCGCCAGCAGTGCCAGCAGGGCCTCCTACGAGCAGTACTTC.

This clonotype was observed many times. This chain uses TRBV27 with TRBJ1-1; D may be TRBD1 (6 bases). CDR1 is MNHEY and CDR2 is SMNVEV in the germline V gene (reference sequence). V lost 2 bases and J lost 1, with 11 bases in between. The CDR3 runs 15 residues. This CDR3 reads CASSLMGASNTEAFF. CDR3 DNA: TGTGCCAGCAGTTTAATGGGGGCGTCGAACACTGAAGCTTTCTTT.

This clonotype was counted at least ten times. The gene calls are TRBV6-5 and TRBJ1-5; D unresolved. V lost 0 bases and J 3 bases, leaving 9 bases between the germline ends. CDR3 size: 15 residues. Germline-derived CDR1 and CDR2 are MNHEY and SVGAGI. CDR3 region: CASSYSLTYNQPQHF. CDR3 nucleotides: TGTGCCAGCAGTTACTCGTTGACTTACAATCAGCCCCAGCATTTT.

V usage is TRBV20-1 and J usage is TRBJ2-3; 11 bases are shared with TRBD2. Germline trimming cut 5 bases from V and 0 bases from J; bases unmatched to any gene: 4. In germline, CDR1 is DFQATT, CDR2 SNEGSKA (reference sequence). The length of the CDR3 is 15 residues. The CDR3 loop reads CSAPGTSGSTDTQYF. CDR3 in DNA: TGCAGTGCTCCCGGGACTAGCGGTAGCACAGATACGCAGTATTTT.

This clonotype occurred many times. The CDR3 DNA is TGTGCCAGCATATCATTTGAACCCCACACCGGGGAGCTGTTTTTT. Translated, it gives CASISFEPHTGELFF. The chain couples TRBV2 to TRBJ2-2, with D uncertain. Germline V CDR1 and CDR2: SNHLY, FYNNEI. V lost 7 bases and J lost 3, with 15 bases in between. This CDR3 has 15 residues.